These 5 T cell receptor beta chains were sequenced from one sample in a study of neurological immune-mediated disorders. TCRdb re-analysed the 5' RACE reads in MiXCR, keeping a single row per CDR3 protein. This sample has under 90,000 distinct CDR3 sequences, with 9.5% to 13% found just once. Regarding time point: longitudinal time-point 1 (baseline). The sequenced sample consisted of PBMCs. The receptors stem from a man aged 30 to 39 in good health.

This clonotype has at least ten counts. This chain joins TRBV29-1 and TRBJ2-7; 9 bases line up with TRBD2. CDR1 is SQVTM and CDR2 is ANQGSEA in the germline V gene. The CDR3 runs to 11 residues. V was clipped by 5 bases and J by 6 bases; unmatched bases: 2. CDR3 region: CSVPAGGEQYF. The CDR3 DNA is TGCAGCGTTCCAGCGGGAGGCGAGCAGTACTTC.

The chain is built from TRBV5-1 and TRBJ2-2; 14 nucleotides align to TRBD2. J was trimmed by 4 bases and V by 4 bases; bases with no gene match: 3. Germline CDR1 SGHRS, CDR2 YFSETQ. This CDR3 is built from 16 residues. This CDR3 is CASSPGLAGGTGELFF. Written as DNA, the CDR3 is TGCGCCAGCAGCCCTGGACTAGCGGGAGGCACCGGGGAGCTGTTTTTT. The full variable domain, completed using reference TRBV5-1 and TRBJ2-2, is KAGVTQTPRYLIKTRGQQVTLSCSPISGHRSVSWYQQTPGQGLQFLFEYFSETQRNKGNFPGRFSGRQFSNSRSEMNVSTLELGDSALYLCASSPGLAGGTGELFFGEGSRLTVL.

The sample holds many counts of this clonotype. The chain couples TRBV29-1 to TRBJ1-6, with D possibly being TRBD1 (5 bases). V was cut by 5 bases and J by 7 bases, with 9 bases left in between. CDR1 and CDR2 (germline): SQVTM, ANQGSEA. The CDR3 sequence is 12 residues long. CDR3 protein: CSVRDGNSPLHF. CDR3 DNA sequence: TGCAGCGTTCGGGACGGGAATTCACCCCTCCACTTT.

This clonotype was detected ten times or more. The chain links TRBV6-5 to TRBJ1-1; 8 positions agree with TRBD1. Germline V gene lookup returns CDR1 MNHEY and CDR2 SVGAGI. V gave up 6 bases and J gave up 12 bases; unmatched junction bases: 12. This CDR3 spans 13 amino acids. CDR3 sequence (DNA): TGTGCCAGCAGCCCCGGGACAGGAGGAAAATCTTTCTTT. Its translation: CASSPGTGGKSFF.

This clonotype was detected many times. The chain recombines TRBV5-1 with TRBJ2-4, with 7 bases lining up with TRBD1. The germline CDR1 and CDR2 sequences are SGHRS and YFSETQ. The V and J ends lost 4 bases and 5 bases, in that order; junction bases with no gene match: 21. CDR3 length: 19 amino acids. CDR3 residues: CASSTSTGAGLGSENIQYF. CDR3 in DNA: TGCGCCAGCAGCACCTCTACAGGGGCCGGGTTAGGGTCCGAAAACATTCAGTACTTC.